This T cell receptor (beta chain) was sequenced in a study of OX40 agonist ivuxolimab in advanced cancers. Turning to the overall study: Ivuxolimab was an agonistic, fully human IgG2 monoclonal antibody directed against OX40 (CD134), a costimulatory receptor. Intravenous ivuxolimab was administered to patients every 2 weeks at six dose levels: 0.01, 0.1, 0.3, 1.5, 3 and 10 mg/kg. Of the roughly 52 dose-escalation patients, hepatocellular carcinoma was present in around 20, melanoma in around 15, renal cell carcinoma in 9 and head and neck cancer in 9. A male proportion of around 81% and a mean age of approximately 55 years, ranging from roughly 20 to 80, were recorded for the dose-escalation cohort. Patients were allowed to have had prior anti-PD-1, anti-PD-L1 or anti-CTLA-4 therapy, and 30% to 40% of the dose-escalation patients had previously received checkpoint inhibitors. Partial responses occurred in three dose-escalation patients, of whom one had hepatocellular carcinoma and two had cutaneous melanoma. The point of sequencing TCRbeta in the periphery was to test whether ivuxolimab changed TCR sequence diversity and drove clonal T-cell expansion. The paper describes the monotherapy dose-escalation part (N of about 47 patients) of the phase I trial of ivuxolimab. The paper as a whole reports these results and caveats: Which antigens the clonally expanded peripheral T cells were specific for was not determined. In the 0.1-3.0 mg/kg groups, partial responders had among the lowest normalized peripheral clonal expansion, particularly in CD8+ T cells. Low levels of normalized T-cell clonal expansion were also shown by some nonresponding patients. After ivuxolimab, more expanded clones were found on average in CD8+ T cells than in CD4+ T cells. At doses of 0.1 to 3.0 mg/kg, clonal expansion of both CD4+ and CD8+ T cells in blood was seen between baseline and week 6.

Patients with autoimmune disease history or receiving systemic immunosuppression were excluded from the trial. Peripheral blood for TCR sequencing was drawn from every dose cohort at baseline, at cycle 4 day 1 and at cycle 7 day 1. The samples were drawn from a first-in-human, open-label, multicenter phase I dose-escalation trial of ivuxolimab. The trial enrolled adults with locally advanced or metastatic head and neck squamous cell, hepatocellular, melanoma or renal cell carcinoma. Before TCR sequencing, CD4+ T cells and CD8+ T cells from peripheral blood were sorted into separate populations. As regards this clone: The specificity of this receptor is unknown. The sample holds no much larger clone one base away, and base qualities are not on file.

Genomic DNA was isolated from the sorted cells so that the TCRbeta CDR3 region could be sequenced. The immunoSEQ Assay was used for sequencing of TCRbeta CDR3 regions. The source is immuneACCESS, and TCRdb retained only in-frame sequences with V and J called. Part of the clones is not carried over; for the studies checked, unresolved V genes explain less than half of this, and the remainder is unexplained. Present in this sample are about 45,000 clones, 80% to 90% of which were seen just once. The ten largest account for around 2.1% of the sample. From a lookup of the germline V gene, CDR1 and CDR2 are SGHVS and FQNEAQ. V is reduced by 0 bases and J by 0 bases, leaving a spacing of 12 bases between them. Including the terminal cysteine and phenylalanine, the CDR3 comprises 18 residues. Solely the CDR3 DNA is kept, with 54 bases framed from the first base.

The TCR comes from an adult with an advanced solid tumor such as melanoma, head and neck, liver or kidney cancer. The sequence is built from TRBV7-8 and TRBJ1-6; the D gene is unclear. This specimen was CD4+ or CD8+ T cells sorted from blood, taken in a trial of the OX40 agonist ivuxolimab. The DNA is TGTGCCAGCAGCTTAGCCCGATGGAGGAGCTCCTATAATTCACCCCTCCACTTT. Translated, this is CASSLARWRSSYNSPLHF.